This T cell receptor (beta chain) was observed in a study of PD-1 blockade in classical Hodgkin lymphoma. Looking at the study overall: Nivolumab was administered to patients intravenously at 3 mg/kg every 2 weeks. Points from the study as a whole: Complete responders possessed baseline diversity comparable to newly diagnosed patients.

CDR3 length: 15 amino acids. The germline gives CDR1 GTSNPN, CDR2 SVGIG (reference sequence). The V end lost 2 bases, the J end lost 0 bases, and 14 bases lay between the germline ends. Produced via immunoSEQ multiplex PCR; TCRdb's table is partial and in-frame only. There are 72,000 or so clones in the sample; 90% to 95% occur only once, and under 9.5% lies in the top ten. In this sample, this clone turned up a few times. What it recognizes is unknown. The patients all showed relapse after autologous stem cell transplantation, while their brentuximab vedotin exposure varied. The sample in question was peripheral blood mononuclear cells (PBMCs), obtained at baseline. This TCR was recovered from a human donor with classical Hodgkin lymphoma. The chain couples TRBV30 to TRBJ2-7; D not resolved. CDR3 DNA: TGTGCCTGGAGTCGGACGGAATATCTCTCCTACGAGCAGTACTTC. It encodes CAWSRTEYLSYEQYF.